The 13 T cell receptor beta chains in this list originate from one sample, sequenced in a study of cytomegalovirus exposure and HLA in healthy donors. The PCR made use of 60 Vbeta and 13 Jbeta primers. The method was immunoSEQ multiplex PCR; TCRdb's version includes in-frame clones alone and lacks a portion of them. The repertoire includes 150,000 to 200,000 clones, roughly 80% of them detected once, and roughly 2.8% sits in the top ten. Sequencing was done on a sample of PBMCs. These TCRs come from a woman in her forties or fifties in good health and CMV-seropositive.

The V call is TRBV5-1, the J call TRBJ2-3, with TRBD2 as a possible D gene (6 bases). Looked up from germline, CDR1 is SGHRS and CDR2 is YFSETQ. The ends were cut back, 7 bases at V and 5 bases at J, with 14 bases in the middle. CDR3 length: 13 residues. CDR3 bases: TGCGCCAGCGGGACTCCCCGTGTAGATACGCAGTATTTT. The encoded protein is CASGTPRVDTQYF.

This chain joins TRBV4-2 and TRBJ1-3; TRBD1 might be the D (6 bases). From germline, CDR1 is LGHNA and CDR2 YNFKEQ. V lost 0 bases and J lost 2, with 8 bases in between. The CDR3 is 15 amino acids. CDR3 residues: CASSQDTGPGNTIYF. The CDR3 bases are TGTGCCAGCAGCCAAGACACAGGGCCTGGAAACACCATATATTTT.

This rearrangement joins TRBV6-6 to TRBJ1-6; D is perhaps TRBD1 (6 bases). This CDR3 region has 15 residues. Trimming pared 0 bases from V and 6 bases from J, leaving 9 bases between. Germline-derived CDR1 and CDR2 are MNHNY and SVGAGI (reference sequence). CDR3: CASSYSRGGNSPLHF. The CDR3 DNA reads TGTGCCAGCAGTTACTCAAGAGGGGGTAATTCACCCCTCCACTTT.

The genes are TRBV27 and TRBJ1-2, with 10 nucleotides matching TRBD1. Losses at the gene ends were 8 bases for V and 3 bases for J; bases not matched to a gene: 6. Germline V gives CDR1 MNHEY, CDR2 SMNVEV (reference sequence). The CDR3 runs to 14 residues. The CDR3: CASAVGQGDYGYTF. CDR3 in DNA: TGTGCCAGCGCCGTTGGACAGGGGGACTATGGCTACACCTTC.

V and J are TRBV27 and TRBJ2-3; D is unclear. Germline CDR1 is MNHEY and CDR2 is SMNVEV (reference sequence). The CDR3 is 15 residues long. V gave up 8 bases and J gave up 2 bases, with 17 bases separating them. The CDR3 reads CASAAQSRPTDTQYF. DNA of the CDR3: TGTGCCAGCGCAGCGCAGTCTCGTCCCACAGATACGCAGTATTTT.

The V and J genes are TRBV7-2 and TRBJ1-6; D unresolved. The CDR3 loop spans 14 amino acids. Germline V gene sequence: CDR1 SGHTA, CDR2 FQGNSA. The V end lost 2 bases, the J end lost 6 bases, and 8 bases lay between the germline ends. CDR3 in amino acids: CASSLWAANSPLHF. CDR3 sequence (DNA): TGTGCCAGCAGCTTATGGGCAGCTAATTCACCCCTCCACTTT.

This clone has a handful of counts. This rearrangement joins TRBV7-8 to TRBJ2-5, with 8 bases fitting TRBD2. V was clipped by 5 bases and J by 4 bases; unmatched bases: 12. Germline lookup yields CDR1 SGHVS and CDR2 FQNEAQ. The CDR3 runs 16 residues. The CDR3 DNA follows: TGTGCCAGCAGCCCGGCCGGGACTAGTTTCTTAGAGACCCAGTACTTC. It encodes CASSPAGTSFLETQYF.

In its sample, this clone was seen a few times. This sequence joins TRBV5-1 and TRBJ2-5; a weak D match, TRBD2 (5 bases). The CDR3 extends over 12 amino acids. Germline V lookup: CDR1 SGHRS, CDR2 YFSETQ. Trimming left V 5 bases short and J 4 bases short, with 9 bases between. CDR3 loop: CASSEGGETQYF. The CDR3 DNA reads TGCGCCAGCAGTGAGGGCGGAGAGACCCAGTACTTC.

On this clone: Other DNA variants within this sample encode the same CDR3. The DNA of the CDR3 is TGTGCCAGCAGTTACGGGCAGGTTTATGGCTACACCTTC. The encoded protein is CASSYGQVYGYTF. The V gene is TRBV6-5, the J gene TRBJ1-2; no reliable D call. The V and J ends lost 2 bases and 5 bases respectively, with 9 bases between them. The CDR3 consists of 13 residues. Looked up from germline, CDR1 is MNHEY and CDR2 is SVGAGI.

V is TRBV5-1 and J is TRBJ2-7; possible D gene TRBD1, 6 bases. The germline gives CDR1 SGHRS, CDR2 YFSETQ. The CDR3 is 11 residues long. V shed 4 bases and J shed 10 bases, with 12 bases lying between them. The DNA for the CDR3 is TGCGCCAGCAGCCTAGGACAGATCCAGTACTTC. Residues: CASSLGQIQYF.

V is TRBV7-6 and J is TRBJ2-3, with a possible D match to TRBD1 (6 bases). The CDR3 covers 13 residues. The V gene lost 7 bases and the J gene lost 5 bases, with 13 bases spanning the gap. Germline V gives CDR1 SGHVS, CDR2 FNYEAQ. CDR3 sequence reads: CASTPGDIDTQYF. Here the CDR3 DNA reads TGTGCCAGCACCCCAGGGGACATAGATACGCAGTATTTT.

This chain uses TRBV7-3 with TRBJ2-5; TRBD1 aligns across 9 bases. Germline V gives CDR1 SGHTA, CDR2 FQGTGA. V lost 11 bases, J lost 4 bases, and 8 bases stayed unmatched. The CDR3 contains 13 residues. The DNA of the CDR3 is TGTGCCTCCGGGACAGGGAGTGGAGAGACCCAGTACTTC. Translating it yields CASGTGSGETQYF.

This clone has only one observation. The chain employs TRBV21-1 and TRBJ2-1; TRBD1 is taken as the D call from the table, unchecked against the DNA. TRBV21-1 is marked as a pseudogene. The CDR3 is 14 amino acids. CDR3 in amino acids: CASSKKTGSNEQFF. DNA for the CDR3: TGTGCCAGCAGCAAAAAAACAGGGAGCAATGAGCAGTTCTTC.